This T cell receptor beta chain was captured by sequencing in a study of shared clonotypes between healthy human individuals. Study findings and constraints: How much donors shared clonotypes was expected to be affected by sequencing depth.

As regards this clone: Its cognate antigen is unknown.

It was at deep level that the assay was run. Assay used: immunoSEQ multiplex PCR; TCRdb lists only in-frame clones, some missing. The table lists 1.5 million to 2.5 million clones, approximately 94% of them singletons. Naive CD8 cells, CD45RO-negative and positively selected for CCR7, excluded terminally differentiated effector memory CD45RA+ cells. Adult donors, all healthy and HIV-negative, had no recent acute infections or vaccinations. The study drew all its donors from Caucasian adults living in Nashville, Tennessee. Trimming shortened V by 4 bases and J by 3 bases, and 15 bases separated the two germline ends. Germline CDR1 MNHEY, CDR2 SMNVEV (reference sequence). The length of the CDR3 is 15 residues.

The J gene is TRBJ1-2, the V gene TRBV27, with a weak D call TRBD1 (6 bases). Sequenced material: naive CD8+ T cells sorted from blood. This clonotype was obtained from a man aged 18 to 35 in good health. CDR3 protein: CASSSSTGLDYGYTF. For the CDR3, the DNA is TGTGCCAGCAGTTCCTCGACAGGTTTAGACTATGGCTACACCTTC.